The 32 T cell receptor beta chains below come from one sample, sequenced in a study of shared clonotypes between healthy human individuals. The repertoire was sequenced with immunoSEQ multiplex PCR; TCRdb's copy has only in-frame clones and lacks some. The sample contains roughly 2.5 million clones, around nine tenths of which appear only once. The sequencing input was naive CD4+ T cells sorted from blood. Specified subset: CD45RA+ positively selected. Receptors originate from a man younger than 35 in good health.

This clone has only one observation. V and J are TRBV5-4 and TRBJ1-1; 7 bases agree with TRBD1. With 7 bases clipped from V and 4 bases from J, the junction kept 10 bases outside the gene matches. CDR1 and CDR2 from the germline V gene are SGHNT and YYREEE (reference sequence). The CDR3 is made up of 14 amino acids. The CDR3 is CASYITGAGTEAFF. The DNA for the CDR3 is TGTGCCAGCTATATAACAGGGGCCGGCACTGAAGCTTTCTTT.

A single count supports this clone. CDR3 nucleotide sequence: TGTGCCAGCAGTGCTCAGCCCTACAATGAGCAGTTCTTC. Translating gives CASSAQPYNEQFF. The chain employs TRBV6-4 and TRBJ2-1, with no clear D. The V and J ends lost 4 bases and 2 bases respectively, with 6 bases between them. CDR1 and CDR2 (germline): MRHNA, SNTAGT. This CDR3 region has 13 residues.

This clone was observed a single time. The chain is built from TRBV5-4 and TRBJ1-2; TRBD1 aligns across 9 bases. The germline CDR1 and CDR2 sequences are SGHNT and YYREEE (reference sequence). V shed 4 bases and J 5 bases; nucleotides not matched to a gene: 3. The CDR3 extends over 13 amino acids. The CDR3 region is CASSGDRVYGYTF. The CDR3 nucleotides read TGTGCCAGCAGCGGGGACAGGGTGTATGGCTACACCTTC.

This chain uses TRBV7-2 with TRBJ1-5, with a weak D call TRBD1 (6 bases). The CDR3 consists of 14 residues. Germline CDR1 reads SGHTA; CDR2 reads FQGNSA. With 2 bases removed from V and 6 bases from J, the gap between germline ends came to 11 bases. The CDR3 nucleotides read TGTGCCAGCAGCTTAAGGGGGGGCGGTCAGCCCCAGCATTTT. Translating it yields CASSLRGGGQPQHF.

This chain connects TRBV6-5 to TRBJ2-3; D is perhaps TRBD2 (5 bases). V was cut by 6 bases and J by 14 bases, with 18 bases left in between. Germline CDR1 MNHEY, CDR2 SVGAGI. The CDR3 totals 12 residues. The CDR3 bases are TGTGCCAGCAGACCCAGTGAGGGCGCCCGGTATTTT. Translated: CASRPSEGARYF.

This clone was observed once. The J gene is TRBJ2-7, the V gene TRBV6-1; TRBD2 is a possible D gene (6 bases). The CDR3 consists of 16 residues. Deletions cut 4 bases from V and 3 bases from J, with 19 bases between. Germline V CDR1 and CDR2: MNHNS, SASEGT. Here the CDR3 DNA reads TGTGCCAGCAGTGTCCTGCGCTGGAGGGACGGCTACGAGCAGTACTTC. Translation gives CASSVLRWRDGYEQYF.

This clone came up once. The chain is built from TRBV18 and TRBJ1-1, with 8 bases matching TRBD1. Unmatched junction bases numbered 11, after V lost 5 bases and J lost 6 bases. From germline, CDR1 is KGHSH and CDR2 LQKENI. The CDR3 contains 15 residues. CDR3 nucleotide sequence: TGTGCCAGCTCAAATGGACAGGGTTCGGTAGCTGAAGCTTTCTTT. Protein product: CASSNGQGSVAEAFF.

CDR3 sequence (DNA): TGTGCCAGCAGCTTGGGGGGACCCTCCGCCTACAATGAGCAGTTCTTC. The encoded protein is CASSLGGPSAYNEQFF. The chain employs TRBV5-6 and TRBJ2-1; D possibly matches TRBD1 or TRBD2 (5 bases each). The V gene's germline CDR1 is SGHDT and CDR2 YYEEEE. V lost 0 bases to trimming and J lost 2 bases, with 12 bases between them. The CDR3 runs to 16 residues.

To note about this clone: The sample has other DNA sequences that encode this CDR3 too. J is TRBJ2-5 and V is TRBV25-1; perhaps TRBD2 as D (6 bases). The CDR3 contains 14 residues. Germline V gene lookup returns CDR1 MGHDK and CDR2 SYGVNS. Trimming stripped 1 base from V and 5 bases from J, with 11 bases between. The CDR3 reads CASSELGGGETQYF. The CDR3 nucleotides read TGTGCCAGCAGTGAATTGGGGGGAGGCGAGACCCAGTACTTC.

This chain uses TRBV6-5 with TRBJ2-5; the D gene could be TRBD1 or TRBD2 (6 bases each). This CDR3 contains 14 residues. The ends were cut back, 6 bases at V and 5 bases at J, with 16 bases in the middle. Germline CDR1 MNHEY, CDR2 SVGAGI. Here the CDR3 DNA reads TGTGCCAGCAGGACGGTGGGGGGCGCGGAGACCCAGTACTTC. Translated: CASRTVGGAETQYF.

The chain recombines TRBV2 with TRBJ2-4, with TRBD1 as a possible D gene (5 bases). From germline, CDR1 is SNHLY and CDR2 FYNNEI. The CDR3 extends over 13 amino acids. V shed 6 bases and J shed 8 bases, with 14 bases lying between them. The CDR3 nucleotides read TGTGCCAGCAGACCCCAGGGATGGGACATTCAGTACTTC. Its protein product is CASRPQGWDIQYF.

This clone has only one observation. The identical CDR3 is also encoded by other nucleotide sequences in the sample. The rearrangement uses TRBV6-5 and TRBJ2-3, with no clear D. The CDR3 contains 14 residues. In germline, CDR1 is MNHEY, CDR2 SVGAGI. V was clipped by 2 bases and J by 2 bases, with 8 bases between them. The CDR3 region has the DNA TGTGCCAGCAGTTACCTTTCGACCACAGATACGCAGTATTTT. Translation: CASSYLSTTDTQYF.

The chain employs TRBV6-1 and TRBJ2-2; D is unresolved. This CDR3 is 14 amino acids long. Trimming stripped 3 bases from V and 4 bases from J, with 9 bases between. CDR1 is MNHNS and CDR2 is SASEGT in the germline V gene. The CDR3 nucleotides read TGTGCCAGCAGTGAGCAGTACAGCACCGGGGAGCTGTTTTTT. This encodes CASSEQYSTGELFF.

This clone was observed once. This chain links TRBV19 with TRBJ1-5; the D is unclear. Germline V CDR1 and CDR2: LNHDA, SQIVND (reference sequence). V lost 6 bases, J lost 1 base, and 13 bases lay in between. The CDR3 runs to 15 residues. The DNA for the CDR3 is TGTGCCAGTAGGGAGGCCGGCGTGAGCAATCAGCCCCAGCATTTT. Its protein product is CASREAGVSNQPQHF.

This chain connects TRBV5-1 to TRBJ1-6; 7 nucleotides match TRBD1. The CDR3 runs to 16 residues. Germline-derived CDR1 and CDR2 are SGHRS and YFSETQ. J was trimmed by 5 bases and V by 3 bases; bases with no gene match: 8. The CDR3 DNA reads as TGCGCCAGCAGCTATCAATCCGGGACAGATAATTCACCCCTCCACTTT. The encoded protein is CASSYQSGTDNSPLHF.

The chain uses TRBV9 and TRBJ2-3, with D tentatively TRBD1 or TRBD2 (5 bases each). Germline V gives CDR1 SGDLS, CDR2 YYNGEE. The V gene lost 2 bases and the J gene lost 6 bases, with 16 bases spanning the gap. The CDR3 runs 15 residues. For the CDR3, the DNA is TGTGCCAGCAGCGTCACCGGGACCCAAGGCGATACGCAGTATTTT. The encoded protein is CASSVTGTQGDTQYF.

The gene calls are TRBV2 and TRBJ1-4; D is uncertain. The CDR3 runs to 12 residues. The germline V gene encodes CDR1 SNHLY and CDR2 FYNNEI. The V and J ends lost 4 bases and 10 bases respectively, with 10 bases between them. The CDR3 loop reads CASSVLAGKLFF. The CDR3 region has the DNA TGTGCCAGCAGTGTATTGGCAGGAAAACTGTTTTTT. The variable domain in full, with the rest retrieved from reference TRBV2 and TRBJ1-4, is EPEVTQTPSHQVTQMGQEVILRCVPISNHLYFYWYRQILGQKVEFLVSFYNNEISEKSEIFDDQFSVERPDGSNFTLKIRSTKLEDSAMYFCASSVLAGKLFFGSGTQLSVL.

Note on this clone: A read error may produce the germline difference seen at one junction end. The chain has TRBV19 and TRBJ2-3, with D possibly TRBD2 on 5 matching bases. CDR1 is LNHDA and CDR2 is SQIVND in the germline V gene (reference sequence). The CDR3 runs to 15 residues. The CDR3 DNA reads as TGTGCCAGTAGTATGGCGGGTGCCAGCACAGATTCGCAGTATTTT. Translating it yields CASSMAGASTDSQYF.

This chain uses TRBV5-1 with TRBJ2-3, with 10 nucleotides matching TRBD2. V dropped 3 bases and J dropped 2; count of bases not matched to a gene: 6. This CDR3 is built from 16 residues. In germline, CDR1 is SGHRS, CDR2 YFSETQ. CDR3 region: CASSSTGLADTDTQYF. CDR3 coding DNA: TGCGCCAGCAGCTCGACCGGACTAGCGGACACAGATACGCAGTATTTT.

The rearrangement joins TRBV6-1 to TRBJ1-1, with D uncertain. Trimming took off 8 bases at V and 0 bases at J, with 10 bases between the two ends. The CDR3 runs to 13 residues. Germline assignment: CDR1 MNHNS and CDR2 SASEGT. CDR3 DNA: TGTGCCAGCTCAGAGGTCATGAACACTGAAGCTTTCTTT. Its translation is CASSEVMNTEAFF.

This clone was seen more than once but under ten times. The rearrangement joins TRBV7-9 to TRBJ1-2; D unclear. Germline loops: CDR1 SEHNR, CDR2 FQNEAQ (reference sequence). Trimming pared 3 bases from V and 10 bases from J, leaving 9 bases between. There are 11 residues in the CDR3. CDR3 in DNA: TGTGCCAGCAGCTTCGCCCATCTCTACACCTTC. It encodes CASSFAHLYTF. Together with reference TRBV7-9 and TRBJ1-2, the CDR3 gives the full variable domain: DTGVSQNPRHKITKRGQNVTFRCDPISEHNRLYWYRQTLGQGPEFLTYFQNEAQLEKSRLLSDRFSAERPKGSFSTLEIQRTEQGDSAMYLCASSFAHLYTFGSGTRLTVV.

This sequence joins TRBV28 and TRBJ1-5, with D unclear. The CDR3 is 12 residues long. V was clipped by 3 bases and J by 6 bases, with 6 bases between them. Germline CDR1 is MDHEN and CDR2 is SYDVKM. CDR3 region: CASSLPIQPQHF. CDR3 nucleotide sequence: TGTGCCAGCAGTTTGCCCATTCAGCCCCAGCATTTT.

The CDR3 bases are TGTGCCAGCAGCGGGCGCGGGGGGCTTACAGATACGCAGTATTTT. Its protein product is CASSGRGGLTDTQYF. The V and J genes are TRBV5-5 and TRBJ2-3, with 8 positions matching TRBD2. The CDR3 is made up of 15 amino acids. Looked up from germline, CDR1 is SGHKS and CDR2 is YYEKEE (reference sequence). After removal of 4 bases from V and 3 bases from J, the junction contained 7 bases not matched to a gene.

V and J are TRBV2 and TRBJ2-5, with D possibly being TRBD1 or TRBD2 (5 bases each). The CDR3 consists of 15 residues. V was trimmed by 0 bases and J by 1 base, leaving 9 bases between them. Germline CDR1 and CDR2: SNHLY and FYNNEI. The CDR3 loop is CASSEAGVTQETQYF. The DNA for the CDR3 is TGTGCCAGCAGTGAAGCGGGGGTCACCCAAGAGACCCAGTACTTC.

Comments on this clone: The sample carries other DNA sequences with the same CDR3. CDR3 sequence reads: CASSPRQGEAFF. The CDR3 DNA sequence: TGTGCCAGCTCACCGAGGCAGGGTGAAGCTTTCTTT. V usage is TRBV18 and J usage is TRBJ1-1; tentatively, D is TRBD1 (5 bases). V was pared by 3 bases and J by 7 bases, with 9 bases between. The germline gives CDR1 KGHSH, CDR2 LQKENI. The CDR3 has 12 amino acids.

This chain joins TRBV29-1 and TRBJ2-1, with TRBD1 identical over 9 bases. With 6 bases clipped from V and 6 bases from J, the junction kept 9 bases outside the gene matches. The CDR3 loop spans 14 amino acids. Germline CDR1 SQVTM, CDR2 ANQGSEA. The CDR3 protein is CSVGQGKLANEQFF. For the CDR3, the DNA is TGCAGCGTGGGACAGGGAAAGCTTGCCAATGAGCAGTTCTTC.

J is TRBJ1-1 and V is TRBV6-5, with a possible D match to TRBD1 (6 bases). Germline V lookup: CDR1 MNHEY, CDR2 SVGAGI. V gave up 6 bases and J gave up 4 bases, with 18 bases separating them. The CDR3 sequence is 15 residues long. This CDR3 reads CASRVTGEAGTEAFF. The CDR3 DNA reads as TGTGCCAGCAGGGTGACAGGTGAGGCGGGCACTGAAGCTTTCTTT.

This chain uses TRBV6-5 with TRBJ1-1; D is unclear. This CDR3 is built from 14 residues. Deletions cut 0 bases from V and 3 bases from J, with 8 bases between. Germline-derived CDR1 and CDR2 are MNHEY and SVGAGI. The CDR3 coding sequence is TGTGCCAGCAGTTACTCGGATGGGGACACTGAAGCTTTCTTT. It codes for CASSYSDGDTEAFF.

This chain connects TRBV10-3 to TRBJ1-4, with D possibly matching TRBD1 (5 bases). The germline V and J ends were trimmed by 11 bases and 7 bases, with 23 bases remaining between them. Per the germline V gene, CDR1 is ENHRY and CDR2 is SYGVKD. The CDR3 runs to 15 residues. The CDR3 here is CACSREAGGVEKLFF. The CDR3, as DNA: TGTGCCTGCAGCAGGGAGGCGGGGGGGGTTGAAAAACTGTTTTTT.

The CDR3 nucleotides read TGTGCCAGTAGTCGGGGACAGGGGTCAACTAATGAAAAACTGTTTTTT. This translates into CASSRGQGSTNEKLFF. V usage is TRBV19 and J usage is TRBJ1-4, with 10 bases identical to TRBD1. V trimming: 5 bases; J trimming: 0 bases; junction bases outside the gene matches: 3. This CDR3 has 16 amino acids. The germline V gene encodes CDR1 LNHDA and CDR2 SQIVND (reference sequence).

The genes are TRBV20-1 and TRBJ1-4; D unclear. With 6 bases removed from V and 8 bases from J, the gap between germline ends came to 10 bases. CDR3 length: 11 amino acids. Germline CDR1 is DFQATT and CDR2 is SNEGSKA (reference sequence). CDR3 coding DNA: TGCAGTGCGCCAAGGGTAGAAAAACTGTTTTTT. It yields the protein CSAPRVEKLFF.

This chain uses TRBV9 with TRBJ2-3; 11 nucleotides match TRBD2. This CDR3 has 16 amino acids. The trim removed 4 bases at V and 4 bases at J, leaving 8 bases unmatched. CDR1 is SGDLS, CDR2 YYNGEE, per germline. The chain's CDR3 is CASSSRTSGWADTQYF. DNA for the CDR3: TGTGCCAGCAGCTCAAGGACTAGCGGGTGGGCAGATACGCAGTATTTT.